This TCR beta chain came from a study of blood T cell repertoires in COVID-19 (TCRdb year 2020). With respect to the entire study: Collaborator samples came from the United States, Italy and Spain and covered acute and convalescent phases of COVID-19. The prospective study material was composed of cDNA or gDNA derived from T cells, B-cell-depleted T cells, or PBMCs. Subjects who had been exposed to COVID-19, were actively infected with it, or had recovered from it provided the deeply sampled blood TCRbeta repertoires that made up the dataset. A freely available public database, intended as a resource for researchers studying the immune response to SARS-CoV-2, is where the repertoires were released. The samples were drawn from two sources: the first 160 participants of the ongoing ImmuneRACE study, and 1,200 or so subjects contributed by 6 global collaborators. A de-identified subject ID, COVID-19 status, age in years and sex were almost always included in the sample metadata. Where available, HLA class I and class II types were obtained from metadata supplied by the sample provider rather than from assay-based typing.

Enrolling through a virtual design, the prospective study's participants ranged in age from roughly 18 to 90 years and lived across 24 United States geographic areas. To assign participants to cohorts, the prospective study relied on clinical history that participants themselves reported in a screening survey and a study questionnaire. Exposed participants had been in contact with someone with a PCR-confirmed or clinician-diagnosed COVID-19 case within 2 weeks of study entry. Each participant in the prospective study had whole blood, serum and a nasopharyngeal or oropharyngeal swab collected by mobile phlebotomists. Participants in the prospective study had the option to provide additional blood draws and questionnaires over an approximately 2-month period. Before DNA extraction, blood samples from the prospective study were shipped at room temperature or frozen. Overall results and qualifications from the work: Clinical and demographic metadata were provided uncurated, with the amount varying by source and participant.

CDR1 and CDR2, looked up from the germline V gene, are MDHEN and SYDVKM. At the junction V is shortened by 3 bases and J by 2 bases; bases outside the gene matches: 8. The CDR3 sequence holds 17 residues, the cysteine and phenylalanine included. The CDR3 DNA has 51 bases and is translated from base 1. The immunoSEQ Assay, a bias-controlled multiplex PCR, was used to amplify TCRbeta CDR3 regions from genomic DNA. The source study handled its data this way. The number of nucleated cells in each sample was estimated by amplification of reference gene primers within the assay. To quantify the absolute abundance of each unique TCRbeta CDR3 rearrangement, sequence reads were collapsed and filtered. For each sample, productive Simpson clonality was calculated as the square root of Simpson's diversity index over productive rearrangements. Entries here come from immuneACCESS through TCRdb and include only in-frame sequences with V and J called. Some clones fail to appear in such tables; in the studies checked, an unresolved V gene covers under half of the shortfall, and the cause of the remainder is unknown. That table furnishes V, J and clone size, whereas the DNA furnished D and trimming. Across this sample there are approximately 200,000 clones, with 75% to 90% seen only once. About 4% of the sample lies in the top ten.

Regarding this clone: Which antigen it targets is not known. One base away there is no much larger clone; base qualities are not given.

The chain employs TRBV28 and TRBJ1-4, and TRBD1 aligns with 8 junction nucleotides. Sequencing was carried out using PBMCs or T cells enriched from blood (not recorded which). This receptor was identified in a woman under 40 who had been exposed to COVID-19. In nucleotide form, the sequence is TGTGCCAGCAGTTTGCCGCGACAGGGGATTACTAATGAAAAACTGTTTTTT. Its coded protein is CASSLPRQGITNEKLFF.